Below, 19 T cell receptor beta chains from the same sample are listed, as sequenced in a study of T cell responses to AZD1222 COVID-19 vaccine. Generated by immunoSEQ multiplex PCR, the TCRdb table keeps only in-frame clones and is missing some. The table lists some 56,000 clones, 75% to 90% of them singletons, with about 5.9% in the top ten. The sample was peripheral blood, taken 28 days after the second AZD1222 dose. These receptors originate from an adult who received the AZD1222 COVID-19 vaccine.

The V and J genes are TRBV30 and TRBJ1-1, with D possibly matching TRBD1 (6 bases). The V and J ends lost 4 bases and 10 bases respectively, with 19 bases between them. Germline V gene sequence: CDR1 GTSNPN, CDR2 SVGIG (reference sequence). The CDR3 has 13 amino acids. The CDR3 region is CAWKRRGFGGAFF. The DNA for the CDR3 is TGTGCCTGGAAGCGTAGGGGGTTCGGAGGAGCTTTCTTT.

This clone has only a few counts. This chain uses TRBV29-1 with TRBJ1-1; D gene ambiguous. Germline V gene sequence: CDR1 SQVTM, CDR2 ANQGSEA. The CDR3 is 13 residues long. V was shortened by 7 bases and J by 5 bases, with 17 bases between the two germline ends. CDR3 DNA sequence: TGCAGCGCAACGACCCGGGCAAGTACTGAAGCTTTCTTT. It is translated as CSATTRASTEAFF.

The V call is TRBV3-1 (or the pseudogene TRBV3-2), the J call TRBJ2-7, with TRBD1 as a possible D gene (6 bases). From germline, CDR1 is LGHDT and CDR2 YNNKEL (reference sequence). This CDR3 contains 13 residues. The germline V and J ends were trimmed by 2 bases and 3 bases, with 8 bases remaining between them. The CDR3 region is CASSQRRGYEQYF. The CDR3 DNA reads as TGTGCCAGCAGCCAACGCAGGGGCTACGAGCAGTACTTC.

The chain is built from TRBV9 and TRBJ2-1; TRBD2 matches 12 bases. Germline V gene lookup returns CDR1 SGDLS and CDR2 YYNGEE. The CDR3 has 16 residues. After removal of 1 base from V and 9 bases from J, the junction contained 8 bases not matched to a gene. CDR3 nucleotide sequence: TGTGCCAGCAGCGTAAGGTCTAGCGGGGGGGCCGGTGAGCAGTTCTTC. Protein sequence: CASSVRSSGGAGEQFF.

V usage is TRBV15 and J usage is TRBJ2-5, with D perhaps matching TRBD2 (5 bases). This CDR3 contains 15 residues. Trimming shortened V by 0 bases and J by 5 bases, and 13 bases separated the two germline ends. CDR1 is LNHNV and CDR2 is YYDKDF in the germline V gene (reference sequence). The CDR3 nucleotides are TGTGCCACCAGCAGAGATGGTACCCGCGGGGAGACCCAGTACTTC. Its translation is CATSRDGTRGETQYF.

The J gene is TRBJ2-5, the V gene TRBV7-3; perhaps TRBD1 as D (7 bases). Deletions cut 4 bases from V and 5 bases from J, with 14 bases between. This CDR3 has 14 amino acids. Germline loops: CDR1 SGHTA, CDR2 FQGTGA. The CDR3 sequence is CASSSKTGRETQYF. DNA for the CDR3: TGTGCCAGCAGCTCAAAGACAGGGAGGGAGACCCAGTACTTC.

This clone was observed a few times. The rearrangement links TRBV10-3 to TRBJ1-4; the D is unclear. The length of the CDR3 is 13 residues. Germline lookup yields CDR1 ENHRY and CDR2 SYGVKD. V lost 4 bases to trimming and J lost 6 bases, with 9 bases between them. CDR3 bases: TGTGCCATCAGTGCGCGGGATGATGAAAAACTGTTTTTT. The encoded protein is CAISARDDEKLFF.

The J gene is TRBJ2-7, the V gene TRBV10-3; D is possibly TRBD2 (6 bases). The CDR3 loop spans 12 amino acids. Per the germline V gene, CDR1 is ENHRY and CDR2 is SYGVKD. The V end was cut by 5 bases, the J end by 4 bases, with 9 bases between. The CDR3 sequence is CAISPGTYEQYF. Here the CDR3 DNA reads TGTGCCATCAGTCCCGGGACTTACGAGCAGTACTTC.

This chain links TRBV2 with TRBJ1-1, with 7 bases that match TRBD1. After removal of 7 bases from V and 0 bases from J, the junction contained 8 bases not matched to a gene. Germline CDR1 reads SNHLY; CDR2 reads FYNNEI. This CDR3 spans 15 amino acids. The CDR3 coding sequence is TGTGCCAGCACCCCGCTCGGGACAGTGAACACTGAAGCTTTCTTT. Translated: CASTPLGTVNTEAFF.

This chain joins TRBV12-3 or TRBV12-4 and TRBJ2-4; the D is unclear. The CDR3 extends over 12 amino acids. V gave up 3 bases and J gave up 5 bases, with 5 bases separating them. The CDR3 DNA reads TGTGCCAGCAGTTTTGGCCAAAACATTCAGTACTTC. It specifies CASSFGQNIQYF.

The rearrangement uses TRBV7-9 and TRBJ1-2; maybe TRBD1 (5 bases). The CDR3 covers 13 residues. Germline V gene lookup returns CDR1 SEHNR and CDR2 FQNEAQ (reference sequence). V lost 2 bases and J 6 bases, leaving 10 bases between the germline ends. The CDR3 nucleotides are TGTGCCAGCAGCTTATCCAGGGACGATGGCTACACCTTC. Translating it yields CASSLSRDDGYTF.

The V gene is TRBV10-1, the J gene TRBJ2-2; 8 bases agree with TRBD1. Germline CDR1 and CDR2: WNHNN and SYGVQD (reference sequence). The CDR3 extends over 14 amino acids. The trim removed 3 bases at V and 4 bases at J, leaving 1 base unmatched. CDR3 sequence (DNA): TGCGCCAGCAGTGACGGACAGGGCACCGGGGAGCTGTTTTTT. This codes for CASSDGQGTGELFF.

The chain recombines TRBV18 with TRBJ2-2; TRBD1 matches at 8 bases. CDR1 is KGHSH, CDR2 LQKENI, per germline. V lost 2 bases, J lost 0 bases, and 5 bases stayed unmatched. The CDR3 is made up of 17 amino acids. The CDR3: CASSPRSTGANTGELFF. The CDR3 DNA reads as TGTGCCAGCTCACCAAGATCGACAGGGGCGAACACCGGGGAGCTGTTTTTT. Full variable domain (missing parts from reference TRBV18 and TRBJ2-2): NAGVMQNPRHLVRRRGQEARLRCSPMKGHSHVYWYRQLPEEGLKFMVYLQKENIIDESGMPKERFSAEFPKEGPSILRIQQVVRGDSAAYFCASSPRSTGANTGELFFGEGSRLTVL.

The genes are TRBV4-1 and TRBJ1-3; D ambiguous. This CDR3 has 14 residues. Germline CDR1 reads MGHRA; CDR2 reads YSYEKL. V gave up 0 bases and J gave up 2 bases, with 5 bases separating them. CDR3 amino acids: CASSQEQAGNTIYF. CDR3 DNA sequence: TGCGCCAGCAGCCAAGAGCAGGCTGGAAACACCATATATTTT.

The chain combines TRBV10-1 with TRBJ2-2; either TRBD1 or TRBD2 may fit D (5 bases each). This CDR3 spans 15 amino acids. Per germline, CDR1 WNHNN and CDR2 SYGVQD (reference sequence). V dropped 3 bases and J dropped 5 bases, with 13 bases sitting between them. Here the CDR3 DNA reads TGCGCCAGCAGTGACCCCGGGGCAGGGACCGGGGAGCTGTTTTTT. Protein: CASSDPGAGTGELFF.

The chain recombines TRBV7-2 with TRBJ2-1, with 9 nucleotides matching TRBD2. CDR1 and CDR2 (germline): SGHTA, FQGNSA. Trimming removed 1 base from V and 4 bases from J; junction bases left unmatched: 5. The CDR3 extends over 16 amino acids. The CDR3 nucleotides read TGTGCCAGCAGCTTAGATAGCGGGAGAGGATACAATGAGCAGTTCTTC. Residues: CASSLDSGRGYNEQFF.

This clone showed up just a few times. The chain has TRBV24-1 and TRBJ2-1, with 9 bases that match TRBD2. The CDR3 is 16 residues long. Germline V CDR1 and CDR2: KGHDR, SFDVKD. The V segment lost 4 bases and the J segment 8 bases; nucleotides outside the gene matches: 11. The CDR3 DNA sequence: TGTGCCACCAGTGACCCCAATGGCGGGAGGGTGGATGAGCAGTTCTTC. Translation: CATSDPNGGRVDEQFF.

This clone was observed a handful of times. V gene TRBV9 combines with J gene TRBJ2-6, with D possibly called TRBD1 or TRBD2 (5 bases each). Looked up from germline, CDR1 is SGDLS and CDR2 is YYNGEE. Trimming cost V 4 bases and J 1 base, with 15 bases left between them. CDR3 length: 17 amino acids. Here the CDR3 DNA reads TGTGCCAGCAGCCTAGGGGACGGATTGTCTGGGGCCAACGTCCTGACTTTC. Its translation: CASSLGDGLSGANVLTF.

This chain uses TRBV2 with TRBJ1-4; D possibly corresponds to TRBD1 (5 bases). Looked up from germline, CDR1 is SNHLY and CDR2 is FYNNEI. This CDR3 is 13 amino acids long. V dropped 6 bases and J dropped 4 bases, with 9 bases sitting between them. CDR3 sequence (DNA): TGTGCCAGCAGCGGGGACTTTAATGAAAAACTGTTTTTT. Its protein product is CASSGDFNEKLFF.